The 10 T cell receptor beta chains listed next were all sequenced from one sample in a study of blood T cell repertoires in COVID-19. TCRdb's copy holds only in-frame clones and misses some; the assay was immunoSEQ multiplex PCR. Here the sample spans around 280,000 clones, about 90% being singletons. The sequenced sample consisted of peripheral blood. The origin of the receptors is a woman aged 45 to 65 who had recovered from COVID-19.

This clone appeared once. The V gene is TRBV5-1, the J gene TRBJ2-5, with 7 nucleotides matching TRBD1. Germline V gives CDR1 SGHRS, CDR2 YFSETQ. Trimming cost V 4 bases and J 5 bases; bases outside gene matches: 11. CDR3 length: 15 amino acids. The CDR3, as DNA: TGCGCCAGCAGCCCGCAGGGACAGTCGGTTGAGACCCAGTACTTC. Residues: CASSPQGQSVETQYF.

The gene calls are TRBV5-6 and TRBJ2-1; D is possibly TRBD2 (6 bases). The CDR3 runs to 15 residues. The V and J ends lost 0 bases and 2 bases respectively, with 9 bases between them. Germline V lookup: CDR1 SGHDT, CDR2 YYEEEE. CDR3 DNA sequence: TGTGCCAGCAGCTTGGGACTAGAACCCTACAATGAGCAGTTCTTC. It codes for CASSLGLEPYNEQFF. Full variable domain (remainder filled in from reference TRBV5-6 and TRBJ2-1): DAGVTQSPTHLIKTRGQQVTLRCSPKSGHDTVSWYQQALGQGPQFIFQYYEEEERQRGNFPDRFSGHQFPNYSSELNVNALLLGDSALYLCASSLGLEPYNEQFFGPGTRLTVL.

The chain carries TRBV27 and TRBJ1-6, with D hard to call. The CDR3 runs 15 residues. Trimming removed 1 base from V and 4 bases from J, with 8 bases in between. Germline V gives CDR1 MNHEY, CDR2 SMNVEV (reference sequence). As DNA, the CDR3 is TGTGCCAGCAGTTTATATGGTACTTATAATTCACCCCTCCACTTT. This codes for CASSLYGTYNSPLHF.

This chain connects TRBV5-4 to TRBJ2-5; 9 bases are a match to TRBD2. After removal of 3 bases from V and 2 bases from J, the junction contained 8 bases not matched to a gene. Germline CDR1 and CDR2: SGHNT and YYREEE (reference sequence). The CDR3 extends over 16 amino acids. The CDR3 protein is CASSSPRGRGQETQYF. The CDR3 DNA is TGTGCCAGCAGCTCCCCCCGCGGGAGGGGGCAAGAGACCCAGTACTTC.

This clone was observed once. The J gene is TRBJ1-4, the V gene TRBV2; perhaps TRBD1 as D (5 bases). CDR3 length: 13 amino acids. Germline CDR1 is SNHLY and CDR2 is FYNNEI. Trimming took 8 bases from V and 8 from J, leaving 15 bases between them. In nucleotides, the CDR3 is TGTGCCAGCTCAGGGCCCCGGGGGGAAAAACTGTTTTTT. This sequence encodes CASSGPRGEKLFF. The variable domain in full, completed from reference TRBV2 and TRBJ1-4, reads EPEVTQTPSHQVTQMGQEVILRCVPISNHLYFYWYRQILGQKVEFLVSFYNNEISEKSEIFDDQFSVERPDGSNFTLKIRSTKLEDSAMYFCASSGPRGEKLFFGSGTQLSVL.

This rearrangement joins TRBV10-3 to TRBJ1-2; D is ambiguous. The CDR3 length is 14 residues. The V gene's germline CDR1 is ENHRY and CDR2 SYGVKD. V lost 0 bases, J lost 7 bases, and 12 bases lay in between. The CDR3, as DNA: TGTGCCATCAGTGAGTCTCGGGATAAAGGTGGCTACACCTTC. Translation gives CAISESRDKGGYTF.

The genes are TRBV14 and TRBJ1-4, with 8 bases that match TRBD1. CDR1 and CDR2 from the germline V gene are SGHDN and FVKESK. The length of the CDR3 is 15 residues. J lost 7 bases, V lost 1 base, and 5 bases had no gene match. CDR3 in amino acids: CASSQVDRGSEKLFF. The DNA for the CDR3 is TGTGCCAGCAGCCAAGTTGACAGGGGCTCTGAAAAACTGTTTTTT.

This clone was seen a single time. This chain connects TRBV7-9 to TRBJ2-3; D is unclear. The germline V gene encodes CDR1 SEHNR and CDR2 FQNEAQ (reference sequence). CDR3 length: 14 residues. V dropped 1 base and J dropped 4 bases, with 9 bases sitting between them. The CDR3 spells CASSLDPAADTQYF. The CDR3 nucleotides read TGTGCCAGCAGCTTAGATCCGGCGGCAGATACGCAGTATTTT.

The chain recombines TRBV11-3 with TRBJ2-2; D is perhaps TRBD2 (5 bases). There are 15 residues in the CDR3. V lost 5 bases and J lost 1, with 11 bases in between. Looked up from germline, CDR1 is SGHNT and CDR2 is YENEEA. For the CDR3, the DNA is TGTGCCAGCAGCCCCGGGGTGATGAACACCGGGGAGCTGTTTTTT. Protein sequence: CASSPGVMNTGELFF. The full variable domain, rest sourced from reference TRBV11-3 and TRBJ2-2, is EAGVVQSPRYKIIEKKQPVAFWCNPISGHNTLYWYLQNLGQGPELLIRYENEEAVDDSQLPKDRFSAERLKGVDSTLKIQPAELGDSAVYLCASSPGVMNTGELFFGEGSRLTVL.

This clone is a singleton in its sample. The gene calls are TRBV5-1 and TRBJ1-2; a weak D match, TRBD1 (6 bases). The CDR3 runs 12 residues. Trimming removed 9 bases from V and 7 bases from J, with 16 bases in between. Per the germline V gene, CDR1 is SGHRS and CDR2 is YFSETQ. CDR3 DNA sequence: TGCGCCACCTGGGGGGGGGCGCGTGGCTACACCTTC. Amino acids: CATWGGARGYTF.